This passage covers 5 T cell receptor beta chains from one sample sequenced in a study of blood T cell repertoires in COVID-19 (dated by TCRdb to 2020 to 2022). The library was prepared using the immunoSEQ multiplex PCR assay. Entries here come from immuneACCESS through TCRdb and include only in-frame sequences with V and J called. Some clones fail to appear in such tables; in the studies checked, an unresolved V gene covers under half of the shortfall, and the cause of the remainder is unknown. The sample records approximately 260,000 clones, 89% of which are singletons. 2.2% of the sample lies in the top ten. Sequencing was done on a sample of peripheral blood. The source of these receptors is a man between 50 and 59 years old with acute or convalescent COVID-19.

The rearrangement uses TRBV13 and TRBJ2-2; D is unclear. V was clipped by 5 bases and J by 7 bases, with 5 bases between them. The germline gives CDR1 PRHDT, CDR2 FYEKMQ (reference sequence). The CDR3 spans 11 residues. The CDR3 DNA reads as TGTGCCAGCAGCCTTTTCGGGGAGCTGTTTTTT. Translated, it gives CASSLFGELFF.

This sequence joins TRBV20-1 and TRBJ2-5, with D possibly matching TRBD2 (7 bases). Germline lookup yields CDR1 DFQATT and CDR2 SNEGSKA (reference sequence). V was clipped by 3 bases and J by 5 bases, with 10 bases between them. The CDR3 sequence is 12 residues long. CDR3 bases: TGCAGTGCTAGTCGCGGGGGCGAGACCCAGTACTTC. It is translated as CSASRGGETQYF.

The DNA of the CDR3 is TGTGCCAGCAGCCCTCCCGGGACTACCGACTATACGCAGTATTTT. Amino acids: CASSPPGTTDYTQYF. The rearrangement links TRBV4-2 to TRBJ2-3; TRBD2 matches 7 bases. Trimming cost V 4 bases and J 7 bases; bases outside gene matches: 11. In germline, CDR1 is LGHNA, CDR2 YNFKEQ. The CDR3 spans 15 residues.

V usage is TRBV9 and J usage is TRBJ1-2; 8 nucleotides match TRBD1. The germline V gene encodes CDR1 SGDLS and CDR2 YYNGEE. This CDR3 region has 15 residues. Germline trimming cut 3 bases from V and 5 bases from J; bases unmatched to any gene: 9. CDR3 protein: CASSGGPGQVYGYTF. CDR3 DNA: TGTGCCAGCAGCGGAGGCCCGGGACAGGTTTATGGCTACACCTTC.

V gene TRBV12-3 or TRBV12-4 combines with J gene TRBJ2-3, with D hard to call. The CDR3 runs to 12 residues. Trimming removed 4 bases from V and 4 bases from J, with 6 bases in between. Written as DNA, the CDR3 is TGTGCCAGCAGTTCCTATCCAGATACGCAGTATTTT. Translating gives CASSSYPDTQYF.